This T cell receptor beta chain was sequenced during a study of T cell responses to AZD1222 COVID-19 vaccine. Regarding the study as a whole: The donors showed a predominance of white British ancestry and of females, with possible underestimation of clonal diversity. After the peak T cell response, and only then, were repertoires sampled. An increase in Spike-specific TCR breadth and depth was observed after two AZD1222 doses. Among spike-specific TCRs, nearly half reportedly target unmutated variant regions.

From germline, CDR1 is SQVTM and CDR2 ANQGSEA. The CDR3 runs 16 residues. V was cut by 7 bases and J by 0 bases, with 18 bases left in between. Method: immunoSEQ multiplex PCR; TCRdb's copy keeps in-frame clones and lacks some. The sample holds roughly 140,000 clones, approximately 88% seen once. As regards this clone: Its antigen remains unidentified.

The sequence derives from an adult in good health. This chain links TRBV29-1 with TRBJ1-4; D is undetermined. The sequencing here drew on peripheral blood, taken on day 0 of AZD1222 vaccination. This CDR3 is CSAAIIMTATNEKLFF. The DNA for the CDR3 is TGCAGCGCCGCCATAATTATGACCGCAACTAATGAAAAACTGTTTTTT.